The rows below give T cell receptor beta chains drawn from one sample of a study of CD8+CD57+ T cells in acquired aplastic anemia. From the reads, TCRdb called clonotypes with MiXCR, one entry per CDR3 protein. The sample shows approximately 180,000 distinct CDR3 sequences, more than 45% of them seen only once. Sequenced input: sorted CD4+, CD8+, or CD8+CD57+ T cells (not recorded which) from PBMCs. These receptors were collected from a human donor with aplastic anemia. CDR3s include the opening cysteine and the closing phenylalanine or tryptophan. Fields, in order: V gene, D gene, clone size, J gene, CDR3 protein, CDR3 DNA. D genes are given only for firm matches. The size field is filled for only some rows; it gives once, few, many or a size class.

TRBV13,NA,NA,TRBJ2-3,CASSLGDLHRNRRADTQYF,TGTGCCAGCAGCCTAGGGGATCTGCACAGGAACCGCCGCGCAGATACGCAGTATTTT
TRBV25-1,NA,NA,TRBJ1-2,CASSGSLGTGDNYGYTF,TGTGCCAGCAGTGGGTCGCTGGGGACGGGAGATAACTATGGCTACACCTTC
TRBV7-6,TRBD1,once,TRBJ2-7,CASSPTGTGGGEQYF,TGTGCCAGCAGCCCAACCGGGACAGGGGGGGGCGAGCAGTACTTC
TRBV2,NA,NA,TRBJ1-2,CASSAGGVVDGYTF,TGTGCCAGCAGTGCAGGAGGGGTCGTGGATGGCTACACCTTC
TRBV20-1,TRBD1,few,TRBJ1-6,CSATTGSSYNSPLHF,TGCAGTGCTACGACAGGGAGCTCCTATAATTCACCCCTCCACTTT
TRBV9,NA,many,TRBJ1-1,CASSVEGHLNTEAFF,TGTGCCAGCAGCGTAGAGGGACACCTGAACACTGAAGCTTTCTTT
TRBV15,NA,NA,TRBJ2-2,CATSRDIGDSGGELFF,TGTGCCACCAGCAGAGATATCGGGGATAGTGGAGGGGAGCTGTTTTTT
TRBV4-3,TRBD1,NA,TRBJ1-2,CASSHSSQGNYGYTF,TGCGCCAGCAGCCACAGTTCACAGGGGAACTATGGCTACACCTTC
TRBV2,TRBD1,once,TRBJ1-4,CASRTGDEKLFF,TGTGCCAGCAGGACAGGGGACGAAAAACTGTTTTTT
TRBV24-1,TRBD1,NA,TRBJ2-1,CATSDVDRGRYNEQFF,TGTGCCACCAGTGATGTAGACAGGGGAAGGTACAATGAGCAGTTCTTC
TRBV10-2,TRBD1,many,TRBJ2-1,CASRTGTGQGNEQFF,TGCGCCAGCAGAACCGGGACAGGGCAAGGCAATGAGCAGTTCTTC
TRBV20-1,NA,NA,TRBJ2-1,CSARPPAVGYNEQFF,TGCAGTGCTAGACCCCCTGCGGTAGGCTACAATGAGCAGTTCTTC
TRBV7-9,NA,NA,TRBJ1-6,CASKNYNSPLHF,TGTGCCAGCAAGAACTATAATTCACCCCTCCACTTT
TRBV7-7,NA,few,TRBJ2-5,CASSLGLQETQYF,TGTGCCAGCAGCTTAGGCCTCCAGGAGACCCAGTACTTC
TRBV10-3,NA,NA,TRBJ2-5,CAISAGAQETQYF,TGTGCCATCAGTGCAGGAGCTCAGGAGACCCAGTACTTC
TRBV16,NA,many,TRBJ1-5,CASSQIRTVSNQPQHF,TGTGCCAGCAGCCAGATAAGGACAGTTTCCAATCAGCCCCAGCATTTT
TRBV5-1,NA,NA,TRBJ1-2,CASSLDGSYGYTF,TGCGCCAGCAGCCTGGACGGCAGCTATGGCTACACCTTC
TRBV2,NA,many,TRBJ1-1,CASTIGGTMNTEAFF,TGTGCCAGCACAATAGGGGGGACGATGAACACTGAAGCTTTCTTT
TRBV25-1,NA,NA,TRBJ2-7,CASSATYRESPSKQYF,TGTGCCAGCAGTGCCACATATAGGGAATCACCGAGCAAGCAGTACTTC
TRBV7-8,NA,NA,TRBJ1-5,CASSENGGSNQPQHF,TGTGCCAGCAGCGAGAATGGTGGAAGCAATCAGCCCCAGCATTTT
TRBV6-1,NA,once,TRBJ1-2,CASSDGLLVPRYTF,TGTGCCAGCTCAGATGGACTCCTCGTTCCACGCTACACCTTC
TRBV2,TRBD1,NA,TRBJ1-5,CASSEGQGAGQPQHF,TGTGCCAGCAGTGAGGGACAGGGCGCTGGTCAGCCCCAGCATTTT
TRBV5-1,NA,NA,TRBJ2-3,CASSFAEWGDTQYF,TGCGCCAGCAGCTTTGCTGAGTGGGGAGATACGCAGTATTTT
TRBV24-1,TRBD1,NA,TRBJ2-7,CATSGTGGEQYF,TGTGCCACCAGTGGGACAGGGGGGGAGCAGTACTTC
TRBV19,NA,NA,TRBJ1-1,CASSPGGPPYRTEAFF,TGTGCCAGTAGCCCCGGGGGACCACCATATAGGACTGAAGCTTTCTTT
TRBV14,NA,many,TRBJ1-3,CASSLSFSTIYF,TGTGCCAGCAGCCTCTCGTTTAGCACCATATATTTT
TRBV10-3,NA,many,TRBJ1-1,CAISESVGGGRLSEAFF,TGTGCCATCAGTGAGTCGGTGGGGGGAGGGCGGTTATCTGAAGCTTTCTTT
TRBV29-1,NA,NA,TRBJ2-7,CSVVSAMSLGYEQYF,TGCAGCGTTGTATCGGCTATGAGTTTGGGCTACGAGCAGTACTTC
TRBV10-3,TRBD1,many,TRBJ1-2,CAISPRDRGYGYTF,TGTGCCATCAGCCCACGGGACAGGGGTTATGGCTACACCTTC
TRBV7-9,NA,NA,TRBJ2-7,CASSLTGVDYEQYF,TGTGCCAGCAGCTTGACGGGAGTGGACTACGAGCAGTACTTC
TRBV7-9,NA,NA,TRBJ1-1,CASSSPVRNTEAFF,TGTGCCAGCAGCTCCCCGGTGAGGAACACTGAAGCTTTCTTT
TRBV20-1,TRBD1,NA,TRBJ2-3,CSARQGARYTQYF,TGCAGTGCCAGACAGGGGGCGCGATATACGCAGTATTTT
TRBV20-1,TRBD2,NA,TRBJ2-7,CSARGSPHEQYF,TGCAGTGCTCGCGGGAGTCCCCACGAGCAGTACTTC
TRBV4-1,NA,NA,TRBJ1-2,CASSQDVGQGAVGGHTF,NA
TRBV5-5,NA,few,TRBJ2-2,CASSLWGGAGTGELFF,TGTGCCAGCAGCTTGTGGGGGGGGGCCGGGACCGGGGAGCTGTTTTTT
TRBV7-2,TRBD2,NA,TRBJ2-5,CASSLLAGQETQYF,TGTGCCAGCAGCTTACTAGCGGGACAAGAGACCCAGTACTTC
TRBV7-9,NA,NA,TRBJ1-4,CASSPIAFPYLTMF,TGTGCCAGCAGCCCAATTGCGTTCCCTTACTTGACTATGTTT
TRBV11-2,TRBD2,NA,TRBJ2-3,CASSHFPGLADTYTQYF,TGTGCCAGCAGCCACTTTCCGGGACTAGCGGACACGTATACGCAGTATTTT
TRBV18,TRBD2,few,TRBJ2-3,CASSQLAGGDTQYF,TGTGCCAGCTCGCAGCTAGCGGGGGGTGATACGCAGTATTTT
TRBV4-1,TRBD1,NA,TRBJ1-3,CASSAAGQPGFFSGNTIYF,TGCGCCAGCAGCGCCGCGGGACAGCCAGGATTCTTCTCTGGAAACACCATATATTTT
TRBV10-3,NA,NA,TRBJ2-3,CAINHYLAPTDTQYF,TGTGCCATCAATCATTACCTGGCCCCGACAGATACGCAGTATTTT